This T cell receptor (beta chain) stems from a study of CD8 T cells in ankylosing spondylitis. Study-wide results and limits: For ankylosing spondylitis blood, a TCR beta motif of under 10 highly homologous variants appeared characteristic. Clones that were linked to disease were CD8+ and were relatively rare in peripheral blood. Matched ankylosing spondylitis synovial fluid reportedly contained a significantly enriched population of disease-linked clones. Past studies reported some motif variants in reactive arthritis synovial fluid and blood.

Note on this clonotype: Its antigen is undetermined. One base away lies a much larger clone, so this may be a sequencing read error.

Generation of TCR beta libraries employed quantitative 5'-RACE incorporating molecular barcodes. From the 5' RACE reads, TCRdb called clonotypes with MiXCR, one entry per CDR3 protein. The data show some 840,000 distinct CDR3 sequences, with roughly 10% seen just once and about 0.5% held by the top ten. Material for sequencing was blood, either unsorted or a sorted T cell fraction (not recorded which). The receptor's source is a male donor with ankylosing spondylitis.

The DNA for the CDR3 is TGTACCAGCAGCCCAAGGGACGGTTTTGAGCAGTTCTTC. This sequence encodes CTSSPRDGFEQFF. J is TRBJ2-1 and V is TRBV7-2; D may correspond to TRBD1 or TRBD2 (5 bases each). The CDR3 runs to 13 residues. The V end lost 5 bases, the J end lost 9 bases, and 14 bases lay between the germline ends. Germline V CDR1 and CDR2: SGHTA, FQGNSA.